The T cell receptor (beta chain) described here comes from a study of shared clonotypes between healthy human individuals (dated by TCRdb to the early 2020s). In the study overall: The cohort included three men and a couple of women between 18 and 49 years of age. For each donor, CD4 naive and CD4 memory were each run on three plates, CD8 naive on two plates, and CD8 memory on one plate. To estimate repertoire size and how much clonotype sharing occurs between individuals, the study deeply sequenced the blood TCR repertoires of several healthy adults. To increase sequencing depth and limit assay-specific biases, different laboratories used diverse techniques to prepare libraries and sequence TCR repertoires. Between about 0.9 and 8.9 billion PBMCs per donor were obtained by leukapheresis. On the study overall, not on this receptor specifically: Pairwise subsampling indicated that sequencing depth was expected to affect the degree of clonotype sharing among donors. Sampling was restricted to blood, and TCR repertoires in tissue are likely to differ from TCR repertoires in blood. The small number of donors limited the genetic and exposure-history diversity represented. Clonotypes shared by all four sorted-subset donors showed higher generation probabilities than non-shared clonotypes. Incomplete sequencing was indicated by rarefaction of sorted-subset datasets, despite the large sequencing depth. Larger estimated clonotype richness was generally found for naive subsets than for memory subsets. Approximately 5% of naive CD4, more than 3% of naive CD8, about 2.5% of memory CD4, and over 0.35% of memory CD8 clonotypes were shared across several donors.

For the CD8 naive samples, CD45RO-negative cells were positively selected for CCR7, yielding a CD45RA+CCR7+ population from which TemRA cells were excluded. Healthy HIV-negative adults with no recently reported acute infections or vaccinations were included as donors. Every donor was a Caucasian adult living in Nashville, Tennessee, USA. After blood collection by leukapheresis, PBMCs were isolated using Ficoll-Histopaque density gradient centrifugation and then cryopreserved in the vapor phase of liquid nitrogen. Analytical flow cytometry was used to check the purity and quantity of each magnetically sorted T cell population. From each sorted fraction, genomic DNA was isolated and quantified by UV absorbance on a Nanodrop 2000c. The germline V gene sets CDR1 to MRHNA and CDR2 to SNTAGT. Cut back by 0 bases and 7 bases, the V and J ends lie 6 bases apart. The CDR3 spans 13 residues, from the cysteine through the phenylalanine. Left in the record is the CDR3 DNA by itself, 39 bases read in frame from the first base.

For this clone: Its antigen is still unknown. No much larger clonotype is one base removed from it; base qualities were not supplied. Within the sample, other DNA sequences also encode this same CDR3.

Using the deep immunoSEQ assay, TCR CDR3 regions were amplified from genomic DNA by multiplex PCR. For each cell subset, the extracted genomic DNA was distributed evenly across all wells of several immunoSEQ 96-well plates, and each plate served as one replicate. For sorted subsets, roughly 190 ng of genomic DNA, equivalent to some 33,000 T cell genomes, went into each replicate PCR. Purified libraries were quantified with a Qubit 3.0 fluorometer, sized on a Bioanalyzer 2100, and re-quantified with the KAPA Library Quantification kit. Every immunoSEQ 96-well plate was sequenced on a separate single-read 150-cycle Illumina NextSeq 550 flow cell. As for how the authors treated the data: Because the immunoSEQ output included only junctional sequences and no quality scores, the filtering could not be the same as the filtering used for full-length reads. Sequences were annotated with PyIR, a Python wrapper for IgBLAST v1.9, and V/J genes and CDR3 were assigned using IMGT germline references. Any read was removed if the V/J assignment was weak (E-value above 1e-6), the CDR3 was missing, or the read contained stop codons, out-of-frame junctions, or ambiguous translated residues. V3J clonotypes were defined as sequences sharing the same inferred V gene, J gene, and CDR3 amino acid sequence. The percentage overlap between two repertoires was calculated by dividing the number of shared unique clonotypes by the size of the smaller repertoire. Repertoire richness was assessed with RTK rarefaction, the Chao1 estimator, and Recon v2.1 estimates of unobserved clonotypes. OLGA was used to compute generation probabilities for all TCRbeta clonotypes that the gDNA method yielded from a few donors. Drawn from immuneACCESS, this table holds only the in-frame rearrangements with V and J called that TCRdb kept. Clones are partly lost; checked studies trace under half to an unresolved V gene and leave the rest unexplained. V and J calls plus clone size are reproduced from that table; the DNA served to infer D and trimming. In this sample the table shows more than 550,000 clones, roughly 94% of which occur a single time. The leading ten clones occupy roughly 24% of the sample.

The sequence is built from TRBV6-4 and TRBJ2-2, with the D gene uncertain. The TCR originated in a man aged 25 to 45 in good health. Input material: naive CD8+ T cells sorted from blood. Interpreted using the paper, the cell subset or site label stands for: CD45RA+CCR7+. The nucleotide sequence reads as follows: TGTGCCAGCAGTGACTCTTCCAGCGGGGAGCTGTTTTTT. Translation gives CASSDSSSGELFF.